This is a list of T cell receptor beta chains from one sample in a study of CD8+ T cells in alopecia areata. Only in-frame clones appear in the TCRdb table, and some are missing; sequencing was by immunoSEQ multiplex PCR. This table holds 130,000 or so clones, approximately 90% found once. The sequencing used CD8+ T cells sorted from blood, collected at week 4, from a patient treated with tofacitinib. All receptors derive from a human donor with alopecia areata. Both conserved end residues are part of each CDR3.

CDR3 protein	V gene	CDR3 length
CASSVSGDVYEQYF	TRBV9	14
CSRVGGSYNEQFF	TRBV29-1	13
CASSTRDGKIPYEQYF	TRBV6-6	16
CASSSSRDREGRYEQYF	TRBV13	17
CSVEGGPLSEQFF	TRBV29-1	13
CAWSVWGTGELFF	TRBV30	13
CSVDGGQSTGELFF	TRBV29-1	14
CASSDGQGARDEQFF	TRBV7-6	15
CASSQLAASSYEQYF	TRBV4-1	15
CALQAGAEYEQYF	TRBV10-3	13
CAISQPTYNEQFF	TRBV10-3	13
CASSVGLAGSDTQYF	TRBV9	15
CASSATGLAGVEETQYF	TRBV9	17
CASSGDRMGEQYF	TRBV5-1	13
CSVMEGYEQYF	TRBV29-1	11
CSVVLDSTEAFF	TRBV29-1	12
CASSPPDRGSEKLFF	TRBV2	15
CSVEDPSTSLEQYF	TRBV29-1	14
CASSGDSIRVYEQYF	TRBV7-9	15
CASSTVQGNEQFF	TRBV5-6	13
CASSSQQGMLRGEQYF	TRBV13	16
CASSYRGSGTDTQYF	TRBV5-4	15